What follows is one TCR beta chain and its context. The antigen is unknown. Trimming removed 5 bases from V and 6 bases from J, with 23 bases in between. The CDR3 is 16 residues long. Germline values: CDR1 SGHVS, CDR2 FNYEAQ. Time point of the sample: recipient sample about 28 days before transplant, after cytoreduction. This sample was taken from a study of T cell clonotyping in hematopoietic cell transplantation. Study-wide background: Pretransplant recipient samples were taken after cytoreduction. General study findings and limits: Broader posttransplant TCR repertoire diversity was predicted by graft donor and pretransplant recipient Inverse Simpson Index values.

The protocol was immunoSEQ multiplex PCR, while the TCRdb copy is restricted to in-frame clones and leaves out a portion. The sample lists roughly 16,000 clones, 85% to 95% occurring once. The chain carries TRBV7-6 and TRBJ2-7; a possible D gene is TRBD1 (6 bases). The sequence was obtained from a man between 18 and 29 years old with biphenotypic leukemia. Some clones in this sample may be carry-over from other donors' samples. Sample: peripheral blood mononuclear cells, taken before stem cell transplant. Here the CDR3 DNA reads TGTGCCAGCAGCCCGGAGGTAACAGGGCCCAACGGCGAGCAGTACTTC. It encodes CASSPEVTGPNGEQYF.